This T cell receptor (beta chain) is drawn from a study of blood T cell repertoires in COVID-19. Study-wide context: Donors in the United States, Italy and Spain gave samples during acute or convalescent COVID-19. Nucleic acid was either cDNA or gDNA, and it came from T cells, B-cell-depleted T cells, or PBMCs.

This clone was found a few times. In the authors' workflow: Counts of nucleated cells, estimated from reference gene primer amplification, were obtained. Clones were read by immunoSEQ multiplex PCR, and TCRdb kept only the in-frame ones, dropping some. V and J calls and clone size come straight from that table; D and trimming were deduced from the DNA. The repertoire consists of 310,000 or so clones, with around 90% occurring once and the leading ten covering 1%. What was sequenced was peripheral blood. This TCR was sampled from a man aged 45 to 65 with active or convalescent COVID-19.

CDR3 loop: CASSPPGGTGNTIYF. CDR3 nucleotides: TGTGCCAGCTCACCACCCGGGGGAACTGGAAACACCATATATTTT. The chain employs TRBV18 and TRBJ1-3; D perhaps matches TRBD1 (5 bases). This CDR3 comprises 15 residues. Germline V lookup: CDR1 KGHSH, CDR2 LQKENI. Deletions cut 0 bases from V and 2 bases from J, with 8 bases between. Variable domain in full (rest from reference TRBV18 and TRBJ1-3): NAGVMQNPRHLVRRRGQEARLRCSPMKGHSHVYWYRQLPEEGLKFMVYLQKENIIDESGMPKERFSAEFPKEGPSILRIQQVVRGDSAAYFCASSPPGGTGNTIYFGEGSWLTVV.